This TCR beta chain came from a study of cytotoxic CD8 clonotypes in ibrutinib-treated CLL (dated by TCRdb to about 2021). About the study as a whole: The cohort had some eleven relapsed/refractory and more than 14 treatment-naive patients; some 17 were IGHV unmutated. Responses were partial in 25 or so patients and complete in 2; after median around 65 months follow-up, around 14 stayed in remission and some twelve progressed. Response samples were taken after a median of about a year on treatment, ranging from about 6 to 40 months. On average, each sample had a few hundred thousand productive templates and tens of thousands of productive rearrangements. Of the roughly 90 participants in the trial, about 26 had longitudinal samples available. Cryopreserved peripheral blood mononuclear cells were collected at three points: before therapy, at response, and at either sustained remission or disease progression. All remission and progressive disease samples were collected while patients were still receiving ibrutinib.

The goal of deep resolution MiSeq sequencing was a depth between 1 in 1 million and 1 in 200,000 T cells, and coverage averaged 10x per clonotype. The immunoSEQ hsTCRB Kit was used to generate the TCR beta libraries. As for how the authors treated the data: The data were analyzed with ImmunoSEQ Analyzer and ImmunoSEQ Data Assistant, and V, D and J gene assignments followed IMGT definitions. Clonality, with values ranging from 0 to 1, was calculated as one minus the normalized Shannon entropy of productive rearrangement frequencies. Only overrepresented clonotypes making up at least 0.05% of each patient's repertoire were included in the public clonotype analysis. Some 13 repertoires from age-matched healthy donors, obtained from immuneACCESS, served as clonality controls. Entries here come from immuneACCESS through TCRdb and include only in-frame sequences with V and J called. Some clones fail to appear in such tables; in the studies checked, an unresolved V gene covers under half of the shortfall, and the cause of the remainder is unknown. V and J calls and clone size come straight from that table; D and trimming were deduced from the DNA. This sample has some 120,000 clones in its table, and 58% of those were observed once. Jointly, the top ten make up about 40% of the sample.

CDR1 and CDR2 are read off the germline V gene (reference sequence) as SGHNT and YYREEE. The CDR3, from cysteine to phenylalanine, totals 13 residues. The entry retains the CDR3 DNA only, 39 bases that are in frame from base 1. The germline ends are 7 bases apart after V is trimmed by 4 bases and J by 0 bases. Read against the paper, the sample's time point label means: approximately 25 months on ibrutinib. For TCR beta library preparation, 1.5 to 2 micrograms of genomic DNA was extracted from cryopreserved PBMCs. Longitudinal blood samples from CLL patients receiving ibrutinib monotherapy were subjected to high-throughput TCR beta sequencing. The patients were enrolled in a single-center, open-label phase 2 trial of ibrutinib monotherapy. What the research found in general, with its limitations: Public clonotypes were rare and either contracted or stayed stable during treatment, and the rise in clonality at ibrutinib response reflected the expansion of private clonotypes. Sampling times were not matched between sustained-remission and progressing patients, and lymph node repertoires were not studied. Baseline clonality was found to be higher than that of age-matched healthy donors and was strongly correlated with circulating CD8+ T-cell counts. Clonality increased at ibrutinib response, stayed stable in sustained remission, and fell back toward baseline at progression.

Remarks on this clone: Its target antigen remains unknown. No quality values exist for individual bases; no much larger clone is one base distant.

The sequence joins TRBV5-4 to TRBJ2-5, with TRBD2 tentatively as D gene (5 bases match). The sequencing used PBMCs, collected after 24 months of ibrutinib treatment. The sequence was collected from a human donor with chronic lymphocytic leukemia. The bases read TGTGCCAGCAGCGGAGGAGACCAAGAGACCCAGTACTTC. Its coded protein is CASSGGDQETQYF.